This entry lists 30 T cell receptor beta chains sequenced from one sample in a study of spatial heterogeneity in lung cancer. General observations from the study: The study found that expanded intratumoral alpha and beta TCR counts tracked tumor mutation counts.

Noted time point: sample taken at primary tumor resection. Their antigen targets remain unknown. TCRdb reprocessed the 5' RACE reads with MiXCR, giving one entry per CDR3 protein. This table holds 1,000 to 1,500 distinct CDR3 sequences, more than 15% found once. Sequencing used lung tumor tissue, obtained at surgery. These TCRs come from a male donor with early-stage non-small cell lung cancer.

With respect to this clonotype: A library made for alpha chains picked up this beta chain off target, so its size means little. The genes are TRBV20-1 and TRBJ2-2; tentative D call: TRBD2 (5 bases). Germline assignment: CDR1 DFQATT and CDR2 SNEGSKA (reference sequence). V lost 6 bases and J lost 2, with 13 bases in between. The CDR3 covers 14 residues. CDR3 sequence: CSASGNKNTGELFF. For the CDR3, the DNA is TGCAGTGCGTCCGGGAACAAAAACACCGGGGAGCTGTTTTTT.

By share of the sample, this clonotype is medium-sized. The size of this beta chain means little, since it is a stray read in a library made for alpha chains. The chain links TRBV21-1 to TRBJ1-1; the table's D call, TRBD1, was not checked against the DNA. TRBV21-1 is classified as a pseudogene. The CDR3 length is 19 residues. The CDR3 region is CASSKGQGAVIGCDTEAFF. In DNA, the CDR3 is TGTGCCAGCAGCAAAGGGCAGGGGGCAGTCATTGGGTGCGACACTGAAGCTTTCTTT.

The sample holds a few counts of this clonotype. This beta chain is off target for a library built for alpha chains, so its abundance means little. The chain joins TRBV11-2 to TRBJ2-5, with D uncertain. The V gene's germline CDR1 is SGHAT and CDR2 FQNNGV. V shed 5 bases and J shed 4 bases, with 14 bases lying between them. The CDR3 sequence is 14 residues long. This CDR3 reads CASSLGPEGETQYF. CDR3 nucleotides: TGTGCCAGCAGCCTAGGGCCCGAAGGAGAGACCCAGTACTTC.

By sample share, this clonotype is medium-sized. This beta chain turned up in a library designed for alpha chains; as an off-target read, its abundance says little. The gene calls are TRBV6-2 or TRBV6-3 and TRBJ2-1, with D unclear. V was clipped by 6 bases and J by 0 bases, with 12 bases between them. This CDR3 has 15 residues. Germline assignment: CDR1 MNHEY and CDR2 SVGEGT. Here the CDR3 reads CASSFVHSSYNEQFF. Here the CDR3 DNA reads TGTGCCAGCAGCTTTGTCCATAGCTCCTACAATGAGCAGTTCTTC.

Relative to its sample, this clonotype is medium-sized (0.01 to 0.1%). For a library built for alpha chains, this beta chain is a stray read; little rests on its size. V gene TRBV7-6 combines with J gene TRBJ2-3, with a weak D call TRBD2 (5 bases). The germline V and J ends were trimmed by 6 bases and 4 bases, with 11 bases remaining between them. The CDR3 has 13 amino acids. Germline loops: CDR1 SGHVS, CDR2 FNYEAQ. In DNA, the CDR3 is TGTGCCAGCAGTTGGACTGAGGCAGATACGCAGTATTTT. Protein sequence: CASSWTEADTQYF.

This clonotype is classed as medium-sized (0.01 to 0.1%). This beta chain is off target for a library built for alpha chains, so its abundance means little. The chain uses TRBV5-5 and TRBJ2-5, with D perhaps matching TRBD1 (6 bases). Germline values: CDR1 SGHKS, CDR2 YYEKEE (reference sequence). V gave up 1 base and J gave up 4 bases, with 8 bases separating them. The CDR3 sequence is 13 residues long. The CDR3 is CASSLNRVETQYF. DNA for the CDR3: TGTGCCAGCAGCTTGAACAGGGTAGAGACCCAGTACTTC.

Note on this clonotype: A library prepared for alpha chains yielded this beta chain as an off-target read; its size is of little meaning. This chain joins TRBV20-1 and TRBJ2-1, with D possibly matching TRBD1 (5 bases). V dropped 5 bases and J dropped 5 bases, with 13 bases sitting between them. The CDR3 length is 13 residues. CDR1 DFQATT and CDR2 SNEGSKA come from the germline V gene (reference sequence). The CDR3, as DNA: TGCAGTGCTGGCAGGGCCCTGAACAATGAGCAGTTCTTC. Translated, it gives CSAGRALNNEQFF.

By its share, this clonotype is medium-sized. Since the library was made to target alpha chains, this beta chain is a stray read and its abundance is not meaningful. This chain connects TRBV4-3 to TRBJ1-4, with D unclear. The CDR3 totals 17 residues. V lost 0 bases to trimming and J lost 4 bases, with 15 bases between them. The germline CDR1 and CDR2 sequences are LGHNA and YSLEER. CDR3 loop: CASSQDGPEDINEKLFF. The CDR3 coding sequence is TGCGCCAGCAGCCAAGATGGGCCCGAGGATATTAATGAAAAACTGTTTTTT.

In its sample, this clonotype ranks as large. This beta chain slipped into a library made for alpha chains as a stray read, so its size is not meaningful. J is TRBJ2-5 and V is TRBV7-9; unclear D gene. V lost 5 bases and J lost 1, with 14 bases in between. The CDR3 length is 15 residues. Per the germline V gene, CDR1 is SEHNR and CDR2 is FQNEAQ (reference sequence). CDR3 region: CASSPLTRLQETQYF. CDR3 nucleotides: TGTGCCAGCAGCCCATTGACCCGACTCCAAGAGACCCAGTACTTC.

In its sample, this clonotype is medium-sized. This beta chain is a stray read from a library made for alpha chains; its abundance is not meaningful. The chain combines TRBV6-2 or TRBV6-3 with TRBJ1-2, with D perhaps matching TRBD1 (6 bases). Germline V gene sequence: CDR1 MNHEY, CDR2 SVGEGT. V dropped 6 bases and J dropped 4 bases, with 9 bases sitting between them. The CDR3 loop spans 12 amino acids. CDR3 bases: TGTGCCAGCAGCGACAGGCCCTATGGCTACACCTTC. The encoded protein is CASSDRPYGYTF.

In the case of this clonotype: Since it is a stray read in a library aimed at alpha chains, this beta chain has a size that is not meaningful. V is TRBV6-2 or TRBV6-3 and J is TRBJ1-5, with unresolved D. Germline assignment: CDR1 MNHEY and CDR2 SVGEGT. The CDR3 runs to 13 residues. V lost 5 bases and J lost 2, with 7 bases in between. The CDR3 coding sequence is TGTGCCAGCAGTCCAATCGGCAATCAGCCCCAGCATTTT. This codes for CASSPIGNQPQHF.

This clonotype has a count of ten or more. This beta chain turned up in a library designed for alpha chains; as an off-target read, its abundance says little. V and J are TRBV20-1 and TRBJ2-1; the match to TRBD1 covers 9 bases. After removal of 8 bases from V and 4 bases from J, the junction contained 3 bases not matched to a gene. This CDR3 region has 12 residues. Per the germline V gene, CDR1 is DFQATT and CDR2 is SNEGSKA (reference sequence). CDR3 DNA sequence: TGCAGTTGGGACAGGGAGTACAATGAGCAGTTCTTC. The encoded protein is CSWDREYNEQFF.

Regarding this clonotype: This beta chain appears as a stray read in a library generated for alpha chains; its size is not informative. The V call is TRBV5-1, the J call TRBJ1-4; tentative D call: TRBD1 (6 bases). Per the germline V gene, CDR1 is SGHRS and CDR2 is YFSETQ. The CDR3 is 14 amino acids. V lost 4 bases to trimming and J lost 7 bases, with 14 bases between them. As DNA, the CDR3 is TGCGCCAGCAGCCCAGGGGCTAGGGCTGAAAAACTGTTTTTT. Translation: CASSPGARAEKLFF. The complete variable domain, with remaining parts taken from reference TRBV5-1 and TRBJ1-4, reads KAGVTQTPRYLIKTRGQQVTLSCSPISGHRSVSWYQQTPGQGLQFLFEYFSETQRNKGNFPGRFSGRQFSNSRSEMNVSTLELGDSALYLCASSPGARAEKLFFGSGTQLSVL.

This clonotype is medium-sized. Because this beta chain is a stray read in a library intended to capture alpha chains, its abundance should not be given much weight. This chain joins TRBV6-2 or TRBV6-3 and TRBJ2-3, with 7 bases that match TRBD1. V dropped 10 bases and J dropped 3; count of bases not matched to a gene: 4. Per the germline V gene, CDR1 is MNHEY and CDR2 is SVGEGT. The CDR3 is 12 residues long. DNA for the CDR3: TGTGCCACCCGACAGGGTACAGATACGCAGTATTTT. Its translation: CATRQGTDTQYF.

In this sample, this clonotype is large (0.1 to 1%). This beta chain was picked up by a library intended for alpha chains and is off target, so its count carries little meaning. J is TRBJ1-2 and V is TRBV5-6; 7 bases are a match to TRBD1. V was pared by 3 bases and J by 4 bases, with 6 bases of the junction left unmatched. The length of the CDR3 is 14 residues. Germline assignment: CDR1 SGHDT and CDR2 YYEEEE. This CDR3 is CASSWGQPLYGYTF. DNA for the CDR3: TGTGCCAGCAGCTGGGGACAGCCCCTCTATGGCTACACCTTC. The complete variable domain, with remaining parts taken from reference TRBV5-6 and TRBJ1-2, reads DAGVTQSPTHLIKTRGQQVTLRCSPKSGHDTVSWYQQALGQGPQFIFQYYEEEERQRGNFPDRFSGHQFPNYSSELNVNALLLGDSALYLCASSWGQPLYGYTFGSGTRLTVV.

Regarding this clonotype: In a library made to pick up alpha chains, this beta chain is a stray read with a size that means little. CDR3 protein: CASRTGTTAYEQYF. CDR3 nucleotides: TGTGCCAGCCGTACCGGGACGACCGCCTACGAGCAGTACTTC. The V gene is TRBV5-5, the J gene TRBJ2-7, with D possibly called TRBD1 or TRBD2 (5 bases each). Trimming pared 7 bases from V and 2 bases from J, leaving 16 bases between. The length of the CDR3 is 14 residues. Germline V lookup: CDR1 SGHKS, CDR2 YYEKEE (reference sequence).

This clonotype was counted at least ten times. This beta chain lies outside the target of a library built for alpha chains; its clone size means little. V is TRBV7-9 and J is TRBJ2-1; D may be TRBD1 or TRBD2 (5 bases each). The length of the CDR3 is 15 residues. CDR1 and CDR2 from the germline V gene are SEHNR and FQNEAQ (reference sequence). V was cut by 5 bases and J by 9 bases, with 20 bases left in between. The CDR3 coding sequence is TGTGCCAGCAGCCCCGTCGTGTGGGGCACTAGTGAGCAGTTCTTC. Its translation: CASSPVVWGTSEQFF.

By share of the sample, this clonotype is medium-sized. This beta chain turned up in a library designed for alpha chains; as an off-target read, its abundance says little. This chain links TRBV12-3 or TRBV12-4 with TRBJ2-3; 7 bases are shared with TRBD2. Trimming at V came to 5 bases and at J to 1 base, leaving 9 bases not matched to a gene. The CDR3 runs to 16 residues. The CDR3 spells CASSPPGAGRTDTQYF. Written as DNA, the CDR3 is TGTGCCAGCAGTCCCCCAGGAGCGGGGCGCACAGATACGCAGTATTTT.

A word on this clonotype: Because the library targeted alpha chains, this beta chain is an off-target read whose size means little. The rearrangement joins TRBV14 to TRBJ2-1; perhaps TRBD2 as D (5 bases). CDR1 is SGHDN, CDR2 FVKESK, per germline. CDR3 length: 14 residues. Trimming took off 4 bases at V and 8 bases at J, with 15 bases between the two ends. CDR3 nucleotide sequence: TGTGCCAGCAGCCCGACCTTTGAGGGCCATGAGCAGTTCTTC. Protein sequence: CASSPTFEGHEQFF.

For this clonotype: With the library built for alpha chains, this beta chain is off target and its frequency is not meaningful. The chain recombines TRBV7-2 with TRBJ1-6; a weak D match, TRBD1 (6 bases). The V gene's germline CDR1 is SGHTA and CDR2 FQGNSA. This CDR3 has 13 residues. V was cut by 3 bases and J by 8 bases, with 8 bases left in between. CDR3 sequence reads: CASSLYRDSPLHF. CDR3 nucleotides: TGTGCCAGCAGCTTGTACAGGGATTCACCCCTCCACTTT. Full variable domain (remainder filled in from reference TRBV7-2 and TRBJ1-6): GAGVSQSPSNKVTEKGKDVELRCDPISGHTALYWYRQSLGQGLEFLIYFQGNSAPDKSGLPSDRFSAERTGGSVSTLTIQRTQQEDSAVYLCASSLYRDSPLHFGNGTRLTVT.

In this sample, this clonotype turned up a few times. Being off target in a library aimed at alpha chains, this beta chain has a size of little meaning. The chain has TRBV3-1 and TRBJ1-3, with a tentative D call TRBD1 (5 bases). The CDR3 sequence is 14 residues long. From germline, CDR1 is LGHDT and CDR2 YNNKEL (reference sequence). The germline V and J ends were trimmed by 6 bases and 0 bases, with 9 bases remaining between them. The CDR3 sequence: CASSSGGSGNTIYF. The CDR3 DNA reads as TGTGCCAGCAGTTCCGGGGGCTCTGGAAACACCATATATTTT.

By share, this clonotype counts as medium-sized. This beta chain appears as a stray read in a library generated for alpha chains; its size is not informative. The chain combines TRBV7-9 with TRBJ1-2, with 8 bases identical to TRBD1. CDR1 and CDR2 (germline): SEHNR, FQNEAQ (reference sequence). V was pared by 5 bases and J by 2 bases, with 7 bases of the junction left unmatched. This CDR3 comprises 15 residues. Here the CDR3 reads CASSPRTGLNYGYTF. CDR3 DNA: TGTGCCAGCAGCCCAAGGACAGGGTTGAACTATGGCTACACCTTC.

This clonotype is labeled medium-sized. A library made for alpha chains picked up this beta chain off target, so its size means little. J is TRBJ1-2 and V is TRBV29-1; D remains unclear. This CDR3 spans 14 amino acids. V lost 7 bases and J lost 2, with 17 bases in between. In germline, CDR1 is SQVTM, CDR2 ANQGSEA. CDR3 in amino acids: CSATYGSPNYGYTF. The DNA of the CDR3 is TGCAGCGCCACGTACGGCAGCCCAAACTATGGCTACACCTTC. The whole variable domain, filled in from reference TRBV29-1 and TRBJ1-2, reads SAVISQKPSRDICQRGTSLTIQCQVDSQVTMMFWYRQQPGQSLTLIATANQGSEATYESGFVIDKFPISRPNLTFSTLTVSNMSPEDSSIYLCSATYGSPNYGYTFGSGTRLTVV.

Sample share makes this clonotype medium-sized (0.01 to 0.1%). The library was prepared for alpha chains; this beta chain is a stray read, so its frequency means little. This sequence joins TRBV7-9 and TRBJ2-3; D is possibly TRBD1 (6 bases). Per germline, CDR1 SEHNR and CDR2 FQNEAQ (reference sequence). V was clipped by 2 bases and J by 3 bases, with 6 bases between them. The CDR3 consists of 13 residues. The CDR3 here is CASSLQGTDTQYF. For the CDR3, the DNA is TGTGCCAGCAGCTTACAGGGGACAGATACGCAGTATTTT.

This clonotype occurred many times. Little can be read into the size of this beta chain, an off-target read in a library designed for alpha chains. The chain recombines TRBV9 with TRBJ1-1; D gene ambiguous. The CDR3 totals 15 residues. The germline CDR1 and CDR2 sequences are SGDLS and YYNGEE. V was shortened by 2 bases and J by 0 bases, with 11 bases between the two germline ends. For the CDR3, the DNA is TGTGCCAGCAGCGTCTCTCCAACTATGAACACTGAAGCTTTCTTT. This translates into CASSVSPTMNTEAFF.

Within the sample, this clonotype is medium-sized. The size of this beta chain means little, since it is a stray read in a library made for alpha chains. This chain links TRBV6-2 or TRBV6-3 with TRBJ2-7, with 10 bases aligning to TRBD2. This CDR3 is 15 amino acids long. Germline loops: CDR1 MNHEY, CDR2 SVGEGT. V dropped 4 bases and J dropped 6; count of bases not matched to a gene: 9. CDR3 in amino acids: CASSLGLAETGEQYV. Here the CDR3 DNA reads TGTGCCAGCAGTTTAGGACTAGCGGAGACGGGCGAGCAGTACGTC.

This clonotype is medium-sized in the sample. The library was built for alpha chains, so this beta chain is an off-target read and its size means little. V is TRBV12-3 or TRBV12-4 and J is TRBJ2-1; D not certain. V shed 7 bases and J shed 0 bases, with 10 bases lying between them. This CDR3 spans 14 amino acids. In DNA form, the CDR3 reads TGTGCCAGCACAAAAAGGGTCTCCTACAATGAGCAGTTCTTC. This codes for CASTKRVSYNEQFF.

This clonotype is classed as medium-sized. This beta chain turned up in a library designed for alpha chains; as an off-target read, its abundance says little. V is TRBV20-1 and J is TRBJ1-5, with a possible D match to TRBD1 (5 bases). Germline lookup yields CDR1 DFQATT and CDR2 SNEGSKA (reference sequence). The ends were cut back, 2 bases at V and 6 bases at J, with 17 bases in the middle. This CDR3 comprises 15 residues. The DNA of the CDR3 is TGCAGTGCTAGAAGAGAGGGGACGGGGGGTCAGCCCCAGCATTTT. Translated, it gives CSARREGTGGQPQHF.

By frequency in the sample, this clonotype is medium-sized (0.01 to 0.1%). This beta chain lies outside the target of a library built for alpha chains; its clone size means little. The rearrangement links TRBV15 to TRBJ1-1, with D maybe TRBD1 (5 bases). This CDR3 is 13 amino acids long. CDR1 and CDR2 from the germline V gene are LNHNV and YYDKDF (reference sequence). V was trimmed by 1 base and J by 13 bases, leaving 16 bases between them. The CDR3 coding sequence is TGTGCCACCAGCAGAGCCAGGGAGGAGAGCTTTTTCTTT. Residues: CATSRAREESFFF.

By share of the sample, this clonotype is medium-sized. This beta chain is off target for a library built for alpha chains, so its abundance means little. The chain combines TRBV27 with TRBJ2-2, with 7 bases matching TRBD1. The J segment lost 5 bases and the V segment lost 6 bases, leaving 6 bases of the junction unmatched. This CDR3 is 14 amino acids long. Germline V lookup: CDR1 MNHEY, CDR2 SMNVEV (reference sequence). The CDR3 is CASSRGLRTGELFF. DNA of the CDR3: TGTGCCAGCAGCAGGGGGTTGAGGACCGGGGAGCTGTTTTTT.